The 27 T cell receptor beta chains in this list originate from one sample, sequenced in a study of cytomegalovirus exposure and HLA in healthy donors. The PCR ran on 60 Vbeta and 13 Jbeta primers. Generated by immunoSEQ multiplex PCR, the TCRdb table keeps only in-frame clones and is missing some. This sample has 180,000 or so clones; about four fifths occur once, and the top ten carry roughly 2.7%. Sequenced sample: PBMCs. These receptors were taken from a female donor in good health and CMV-seronegative.

This clone came up once. The rearrangement links TRBV7-2 to TRBJ2-3; D gene uncertain. The germline V gene encodes CDR1 SGHTA and CDR2 FQGNSA. The germline V and J ends were trimmed by 5 bases and 4 bases, with 13 bases remaining between them. This CDR3 comprises 14 residues. The CDR3 DNA reads TGTGCCAGCAGCCCCACTATGAGCGCAGATACGCAGTATTTT. It codes for CASSPTMSADTQYF.

The chain recombines TRBV30 with TRBJ1-6, with no clear D. Trimming pared 4 bases from V and 5 bases from J, leaving 6 bases between. The CDR3 spans 12 residues. In germline, CDR1 is GTSNPN, CDR2 SVGIG (reference sequence). CDR3 protein: CAWNTHNSPLHF. The CDR3, as DNA: TGTGCCTGGAATACTCATAATTCACCCCTCCACTTT.

The chain has TRBV15 and TRBJ2-7, with D hard to call. The V end lost 0 bases, the J end lost 3 bases, and 12 bases lay between the germline ends. The length of the CDR3 is 15 residues. Germline V gives CDR1 LNHNV, CDR2 YYDKDF (reference sequence). This CDR3 reads CATSRDRGSYYEQYF. As DNA, the CDR3 is TGTGCCACCAGCAGAGATCGAGGAAGCTACTACGAGCAGTACTTC.

This clone was detected a few times. Relative to the germline gene, one junction end is altered; a read error may explain this. The chain employs TRBV7-9 and TRBJ1-1; 8 bases agree with TRBD1. The CDR3 is made up of 16 amino acids. Per germline, CDR1 SEHNR and CDR2 FQNEAQ (reference sequence). CDR3 protein: CSSSLEAGGVLTEAFF. The DNA of the CDR3 is TGTTCCAGCAGCTTAGAGGCAGGGGGCGTTTTAACTGAAGCTTTCTTT. The complete variable domain, with remaining parts taken from reference TRBV7-9 and TRBJ1-1, reads DTGVSQNPRHKITKRGQNVTFRCDPISEHNRLYWYRQTLGQGPEFLTYFQNEAQLEKSRLLSDRFSAERPKGSFSTLEIQRTEQGDSAMYLCSSSLEAGGVLTEAFFGQGTRLTVV.

CDR3 nucleotides: TGTGCCAGCAGCCAGTACTGGACTAGCGGGACGTCCGGGGAGCTGTTTTTT. Translated, it gives CASSQYWTSGTSGELFF. The chain combines TRBV28 with TRBJ2-2; 12 bases are shared with TRBD2. The CDR3 loop spans 17 amino acids. After removal of 6 bases from V and 6 bases from J, the junction contained 11 bases not matched to a gene. Per germline, CDR1 MDHEN and CDR2 SYDVKM.

The chain is built from TRBV29-1 and TRBJ2-5; a weak D match, TRBD1 (6 bases). The CDR3 has 12 residues. The V end was cut by 7 bases, the J end by 5 bases, with 14 bases between. Germline V CDR1 and CDR2: SQVTM, ANQGSEA. The CDR3 DNA sequence: TGCAGCGCAAAGACAGGCCCGGAGACCCAGTACTTC. Its protein is CSAKTGPETQYF.

Regarding this clone: One end of the junction does not line up with germline, which may come from a read error. This sequence joins TRBV30 and TRBJ2-1; 8 bases fit TRBD2. Germline loops: CDR1 GTSNPN, CDR2 SVGIG (reference sequence). The CDR3 is 13 amino acids. The DNA for the CDR3 is TGTGCCTTCGTCCCAATAGCGGGGATGAGCTCGGTCTTC. This gives the protein CAFVPIAGMSSVF.

The chain recombines TRBV18 with TRBJ2-1; TRBD1 matches 7 bases. CDR1 and CDR2 (germline): KGHSH, LQKENI. This CDR3 region has 15 residues. Trimming cost V 6 bases and J 3 bases; bases outside gene matches: 8. This CDR3 reads CASSPGQGDYNEQFF. CDR3 DNA: TGTGCCAGCTCCCCTGGGCAGGGGGACTACAATGAGCAGTTCTTC.

This sequence joins TRBV27 and TRBJ2-7, with 8 bases that match TRBD2. Germline V gene sequence: CDR1 MNHEY, CDR2 SMNVEV (reference sequence). V lost 6 bases to trimming and J lost 0 bases; unmatched junction nucleotides: 7. The CDR3 covers 15 residues. In DNA, the CDR3 is TGTGCCAGCAGAAAACCCGGGACTAGCTCCTACGAGCAGTACTTC. Residues: CASRKPGTSSYEQYF.

The genes are TRBV5-4 and TRBJ1-2, with 9 bases that match TRBD1. The V and J ends lost 4 bases and 5 bases, in that order; junction bases with no gene match: 3. The germline V gene has CDR1 SGHNT and CDR2 YYREEE (reference sequence). The CDR3 runs to 13 residues. The CDR3: CASSPDRGYGYTF. DNA of the CDR3: TGTGCCAGCAGCCCCGACAGGGGGTATGGCTACACCTTC.

This clone was observed a handful of times. The V gene is TRBV30, the J gene TRBJ1-1; D is perhaps TRBD1 (5 bases). Deletions cut 2 bases from V and 2 bases from J, with 9 bases between. This CDR3 spans 13 amino acids. Germline V lookup: CDR1 GTSNPN, CDR2 SVGIG (reference sequence). CDR3 loop: CAWSRQHNTEAFF. In nucleotides, the CDR3 is TGTGCCTGGAGTAGACAGCACAACACTGAAGCTTTCTTT. The full variable domain, completed using reference TRBV30 and TRBJ1-1, is SQTIHQWPATLVQPVGSPLSLECTVEGTSNPNLYWYRQAAGRGLQLLFYSVGIGQISSEVPQNLSASRPQDRQFILSSKKLLLSDSGFYLCAWSRQHNTEAFFGQGTRLTVV.

On this clone itself: Its ends do not fully match the called genes, so a read error is possible. The chain couples TRBV7-9 to TRBJ1-3; D call uncertain. CDR1 and CDR2 from the germline V gene are SEHNR and FQNEAQ (reference sequence). This CDR3 has 15 amino acids. CDR3 sequence (DNA): TGTTCCAGCAGCTTAGGTCGCGTCTCTGGAAACACCATATATTTT. The encoded protein is CSSSLGRVSGNTIYF.

The gene calls are TRBV19 and TRBJ1-1, with D unresolved. Trimming cost V 3 bases and J 1 base, with 15 bases left between them. Germline CDR1 is LNHDA and CDR2 is SQIVND (reference sequence). This CDR3 region has 16 residues. CDR3 in amino acids: CASSMSVLLSNTEAFF. Written as DNA, the CDR3 is TGTGCCAGTAGTATGTCGGTTCTACTTTCGAACACTGAAGCTTTCTTT.

V is TRBV4-1 and J is TRBJ2-1; the D gene is possibly TRBD1 (6 bases). Germline V lookup: CDR1 MGHRA, CDR2 YSYEKL. V was shortened by 5 bases and J by 2 bases, with 22 bases between the two germline ends. The CDR3 runs 18 residues. This CDR3 is CASSSSVRPGQPYNEQFF. The CDR3 DNA sequence: TGCGCCAGCAGCTCCTCCGTAAGACCGGGACAACCCTACAATGAGCAGTTCTTC.

This clone appeared once. This rearrangement joins TRBV6-6 to TRBJ1-2, with D tentatively TRBD1 (5 bases). CDR3 size: 13 residues. The V end was cut by 5 bases, the J end by 4 bases, with 11 bases between. The germline V gene encodes CDR1 MNHNY and CDR2 SVGAGI (reference sequence). The CDR3 DNA sequence: TGTGCCAGCAGTGGCCCCGACAGCTATGGCTACACCTTC. Its protein product is CASSGPDSYGYTF.

This clone appeared a few times. The same CDR3 is also encoded by other DNA sequences in this sample. The genes are TRBV7-3 and TRBJ2-2, with a possible D match to TRBD2 (6 bases). From germline, CDR1 is SGHTA and CDR2 FQGTGA. CDR3 length: 13 residues. With 3 bases removed from V and 5 bases from J, the gap between germline ends came to 7 bases. For the CDR3, the DNA is TGTGCCAGCAGCTTGGGGGGAACCGGGGAGCTGTTTTTT. Translated: CASSLGGTGELFF.

This clone has more than one count but fewer than ten. This sequence joins TRBV11-2 and TRBJ1-5; D remains ambiguous. V was trimmed by 0 bases and J by 0 bases, leaving 15 bases between them. This CDR3 has 18 amino acids. Germline V gene data show CDR1 as SGHAT and CDR2 as FQNNGV. Here the CDR3 DNA reads TGTGCCAGCAGCTTAGATAGTTTGCGGACTAATAGCAATCAGCCCCAGCATTTT. This encodes CASSLDSLRTNSNQPQHF.

This chain uses TRBV2 with TRBJ2-3, with D unclear. The length of the CDR3 is 13 residues. Germline CDR1 SNHLY, CDR2 FYNNEI. Trimming left V 3 bases short and J 2 bases short, with 6 bases between. CDR3 in DNA: TGTGCCAGCAGTGAGAGATTCACAGATACGCAGTATTTT. It codes for CASSERFTDTQYF.

The CDR3 DNA sequence: TGTGCCAGCAGCTCCGGGACAGGGTTCCAAGAGACCCAGTACTTC. This sequence encodes CASSSGTGFQETQYF. The chain joins TRBV7-7 to TRBJ2-5, with 9 bases aligning to TRBD1. Germline V gene sequence: CDR1 SSHAT, CDR2 FNYEAQ (reference sequence). The ends lost 4 bases at V and 1 base at J; junction bases unmatched: 4. The CDR3 length is 15 residues.

The sample holds one count of this clone. The J gene is TRBJ2-7, the V gene TRBV5-4; the D gene is possibly TRBD2 (6 bases). Germline V lookup: CDR1 SGHNT, CDR2 YYREEE (reference sequence). This CDR3 is 14 amino acids long. The ends were cut back, 4 bases at V and 5 bases at J, with 16 bases in the middle. The CDR3: CASSRRGRENEQYF. The DNA of the CDR3 is TGTGCCAGCAGCCGCCGGGGGAGAGAAAACGAGCAGTACTTC.

This chain joins TRBV7-2 and TRBJ2-1; the D gene is possibly TRBD2 (6 bases). The CDR3 is made up of 14 amino acids. From germline, CDR1 is SGHTA and CDR2 FQGNSA. Trimming pared 3 bases from V and 5 bases from J, leaving 11 bases between. The CDR3 reads CASSFGGENNEQFF. The CDR3 nucleotides read TGTGCCAGCAGCTTCGGGGGTGAGAACAATGAGCAGTTCTTC.

The chain joins TRBV4-3 to TRBJ2-5, with 8 nucleotides matching TRBD2. CDR1 LGHNA and CDR2 YSLEER come from the germline V gene. The trim removed 0 bases at V and 4 bases at J, leaving 4 bases unmatched. The CDR3 consists of 15 residues. The CDR3 region is CASSQDLLAGETQYF. DNA of the CDR3: TGCGCCAGCAGCCAAGATCTCCTAGCGGGAGAGACCCAGTACTTC.

This clone occurred a few times. This chain uses TRBV19 with TRBJ1-5; 8 nucleotides align to TRBD1. The germline V gene has CDR1 LNHDA and CDR2 SQIVND (reference sequence). With V trimmed by 5 bases and J by 3 bases, 6 bases remained unmatched. The CDR3 loop spans 15 amino acids. The CDR3 region is CASSPRGQDNQPQHF. CDR3 DNA sequence: TGTGCCAGTAGTCCAAGGGGACAGGACAATCAGCCCCAGCATTTT.

This sequence joins TRBV29-1 and TRBJ1-1; a weak D match, TRBD1 (6 bases). Germline lookup yields CDR1 SQVTM and CDR2 ANQGSEA. The CDR3 has 13 residues. V shed 5 bases and J shed 2 bases, with 12 bases lying between them. The CDR3 DNA reads as TGCAGCGTTCTAGGGGGGGAAAACACTGAAGCTTTCTTT. Encoded protein: CSVLGGENTEAFF.

The chain uses TRBV19 and TRBJ2-7, with 7 nucleotides matching TRBD1. CDR3 size: 15 residues. The germline V gene encodes CDR1 LNHDA and CDR2 SQIVND (reference sequence). Germline trimming cut 3 bases from V and 5 bases from J; bases unmatched to any gene: 10. In DNA, the CDR3 is TGTGCCAGTAGTATCGGGCAGGGGGTAGACCACGAGCAGTACTTC. Protein: CASSIGQGVDHEQYF. The full variable domain, completed using reference TRBV19 and TRBJ2-7, is DGGITQSPKYLFRKEGQNVTLSCEQNLNHDAMYWYRQDPGQGLRLIYYSQIVNDFQKGDIAEGYSVSREKKESFPLTVTSAQKNPTAFYLCASSIGQGVDHEQYFGPGTRLTVT.

The chain employs TRBV25-1 and TRBJ1-2; 9 bases are a match to TRBD1. The V gene end was trimmed by 4 bases and the J gene end by 6 bases; junction bases not matched to a gene: 6. Germline V CDR1 and CDR2: MGHDK, SYGVNS. This CDR3 comprises 14 residues. CDR3 coding DNA: TGTGCCAGCAGTGGGTTGACAGGGGGTAATGGCTACACCTTC. Translating gives CASSGLTGGNGYTF.

The chain links TRBV29-1 to TRBJ2-7, with 9 positions matching TRBD2. Trimming cost V 4 bases and J 7 bases; bases outside gene matches: 11. Germline CDR1 is SQVTM and CDR2 is ANQGSEA. The CDR3 is made up of 14 amino acids. As DNA, the CDR3 is TGCAGCGTTGCCTTAGCGGGAGTAAGTGGAGAGCAGTACTTC. It specifies CSVALAGVSGEQYF.